What follows are 9 T cell receptor beta chains derived from one specimen sequenced in a study of human T cells and chemical hapten exposure. Time point: patch test 1, 2 weeks after DPC sensitization. As to treatment: therapeutic diphenylcyclopropenone sensitization with weekly scalp DPC. Extraction of total RNA was performed on unfractionated whole blood. One entry per CDR3 protein results from TCRdb running MiXCR on the RACE reads. The table has some 41,000 distinct CDR3 sequences, about 4% seen once. The sequencing used whole blood, collected in connection with sensitization to the hapten diphenylcyclopropenone (DPC). These receptors all come from a man in his fifties or sixties with alopecia areata. Some clones in this sample may be carry-over from other donors' samples.

This clonotype was counted at least ten times. The chain has TRBV28 and TRBJ1-5; D is possibly TRBD1 (5 bases). Germline CDR1 and CDR2: MDHEN and SYDVKM. V lost 4 bases to trimming and J lost 7 bases, with 14 bases between them. The CDR3 spans 14 residues. CDR3 sequence: CASSSPPREQPQHF. CDR3 nucleotide sequence: TGTGCCAGCAGTTCACCCCCCAGGGAGCAGCCCCAGCATTTT.

This clonotype was seen repeatedly, ten times or more. This chain uses TRBV7-2 with TRBJ2-3; D is uncertain. Germline V gene sequence: CDR1 SGHTA, CDR2 FQGNSA. The length of the CDR3 is 14 residues. V lost 4 bases and J 3 bases, leaving 11 bases between the germline ends. CDR3 coding DNA: TGTGCCAGCAGCTCTTATTACGGGACAGATACGCAGTATTTT. It is translated as CASSSYYGTDTQYF.

In its sample, this clonotype was seen many times. V gene TRBV12-3 or TRBV12-4 combines with J gene TRBJ2-5, with a tentative D call TRBD2 (5 bases). The CDR3 has 13 residues. Trimming removed 6 bases at V and 1 base at J, with 9 bases between. The CDR3 bases are TGTGCCAGCAGCCTAGCAGCCCAAGAGACCCAGTACTTC. It specifies CASSLAAQETQYF.

The chain carries TRBV5-1 and TRBJ2-5, with D possibly TRBD2 on 5 matching bases. Germline values: CDR1 SGHRS, CDR2 YFSETQ. The CDR3 runs to 16 residues. Trimming took off 9 bases at V and 5 bases at J, with 26 bases between the two ends. Here the CDR3 DNA reads TGCGCCACGGGCCCCAGTCCACTAGGAACCCCGGAGACCCAGTACTTC. Protein sequence: CATGPSPLGTPETQYF.

This clonotype has ten or more counts. The chain joins TRBV28 to TRBJ2-2; the D is unclear. Trimming left V 3 bases short and J 5 bases short, with 4 bases between. The CDR3 totals 12 residues. CDR1 is MDHEN and CDR2 is SYDVKM in the germline V gene. CDR3 amino acids: CASSLRTGELFF. DNA of the CDR3: TGTGCCAGCAGTTTGAGAACCGGGGAGCTGTTTTTT.

This clonotype appeared many times. J is TRBJ1-3 and V is TRBV27; D remains unclear. The CDR3 is 16 amino acids. The germline gives CDR1 MNHEY, CDR2 SMNVEV (reference sequence). The V and J ends lost 0 bases and 0 bases respectively, with 9 bases between them. The CDR3: CASSLSWVGSGNTIYF. Here the CDR3 DNA reads TGTGCCAGCAGTTTATCATGGGTCGGCTCTGGAAACACCATATATTTT.

This clonotype has a count of ten or more. The gene calls are TRBV6-1 and TRBJ2-1; 8 bases match TRBD2. V lost 5 bases to trimming and J lost 8 bases; unmatched junction nucleotides: 11. Germline-derived CDR1 and CDR2 are MNHNS and SASEGT. The CDR3 sequence is 15 residues long. CDR3 DNA: TGTGCCAGCAGTCTCTTGGGACTAGGGGGAGATGAGCAGTTCTTC. It is translated as CASSLLGLGGDEQFF.

The sample holds many counts of this clonotype. The chain combines TRBV20-1 with TRBJ2-1; no clear D gene. The CDR3 consists of 12 residues. Germline V gene data show CDR1 as DFQATT and CDR2 as SNEGSKA (reference sequence). V was pared by 5 bases and J by 9 bases, with 14 bases between. This CDR3 reads CSAPAGHGEQFF. CDR3 nucleotides: TGCAGTGCTCCAGCTGGGCACGGTGAGCAGTTCTTC.

This clonotype was picked up a small number of times. The V call is TRBV24-1, the J call TRBJ1-5; possibly TRBD1 for D (5 bases). The CDR3 loop spans 15 amino acids. V was pared by 3 bases and J by 5 bases, with 13 bases between. Looked up from germline, CDR1 is KGHDR and CDR2 is SFDVKD. CDR3 in amino acids: CATSDARGGDQPQHF. The CDR3 nucleotides are TGTGCCACCAGTGATGCCCGGGGGGGGGATCAGCCCCAGCATTTT.